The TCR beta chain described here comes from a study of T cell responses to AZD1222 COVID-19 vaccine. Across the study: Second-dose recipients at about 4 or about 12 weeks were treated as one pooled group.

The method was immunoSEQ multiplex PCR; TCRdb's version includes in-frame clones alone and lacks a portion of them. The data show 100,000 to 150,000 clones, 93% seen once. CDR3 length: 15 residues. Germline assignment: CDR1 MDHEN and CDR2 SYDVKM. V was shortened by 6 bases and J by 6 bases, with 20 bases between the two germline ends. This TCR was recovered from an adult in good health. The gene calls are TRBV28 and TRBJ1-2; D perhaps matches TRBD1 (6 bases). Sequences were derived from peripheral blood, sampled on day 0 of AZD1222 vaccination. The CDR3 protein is CASRNNRWGANGYTF. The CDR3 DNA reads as TGTGCCAGCAGGAACAACAGGTGGGGGGCGAATGGCTACACCTTC.